This paragraph reports one T cell receptor (beta chain). Profiled with immunoSEQ multiplex PCR; TCRdb holds only in-frame clones, not every one. The sample includes around 320,000 clones, approximately 88% of them seen just once. This specimen belongs to a study of blood T cell repertoires in COVID-19. V shed 2 bases and J shed 6 bases, with 13 bases lying between them. Germline-derived CDR1 and CDR2 are KGHSH and LQKENI. This CDR3 region has 15 residues. Material: peripheral blood. The clonotype was recovered from a woman younger than 45 who had recovered from COVID-19. This chain uses TRBV18 with TRBJ2-2, with D perhaps matching TRBD1 (6 bases). The CDR3 DNA is TGTGCCAGCTCACCAGACAGGCGCAGGTCCGGGGAGCTGTTTTTT. It yields the protein CASSPDRRRSGELFF.